The present T cell receptor (beta chain) was sequenced within a study of blood T cell repertoires in COVID-19. Per the original methods: Counts of nucleated cells, estimated from reference gene primer amplification, were obtained. Profiled with immunoSEQ multiplex PCR; TCRdb holds only in-frame clones, not every one. The DNA was the basis for D and trimming; V, J and clone size are from that table. The table lists approximately 260,000 clones, 82% of them singletons. The CDR3 length is 14 residues. Trimming left V 0 bases short and J 4 bases short, with 9 bases between. Per the germline V gene, CDR1 is SGHTA and CDR2 is FQGNSA.

The chain links TRBV7-2 to TRBJ1-2; tentatively, D is TRBD1 (6 bases). The sequenced sample consisted of peripheral blood. The receptor was derived from a woman aged 55-69 years with active or convalescent COVID-19. CDR3 protein: CASSLAGQVYGYTF. The CDR3 DNA reads as TGTGCCAGCAGCTTAGCGGGACAAGTCTATGGCTACACCTTC. Full variable domain (missing parts from reference TRBV7-2 and TRBJ1-2): GAGVSQSPSNKVTEKGKDVELRCDPISGHTALYWYRQSLGQGLEFLIYFQGNSAPDKSGLPSDRFSAERTGGSVSTLTIQRTQQEDSAVYLCASSLAGQVYGYTFGSGTRLTVV.